This T cell receptor (beta chain) was identified in a study of cytomegalovirus exposure and HLA in healthy donors. Germline CDR1 and CDR2: MRHNA and SNTAGT. The V and J ends lost 6 bases and 6 bases, in that order; junction bases with no gene match: 6. The CDR3 covers 14 residues. Vbeta (60) and Jbeta (13) primers were used in the PCR. Original processing methods: Later analysis identified tens of millions of unique TCR beta chains, about 10 million shared. TCRdb's copy holds only in-frame clones and misses some; the assay was immunoSEQ multiplex PCR. Clone size and V and J calls were adopted from that table, with D and trimming inferred from the DNA. This listing includes 40,000 or so clones.

The sequencing input was PBMCs. The source of this sequence is a male donor in good health and CMV-seronegative. The V and J genes are TRBV6-4 and TRBJ2-2, with TRBD1 matching 8 bases. CDR3 nucleotides: TGTGCCAGCAGGACGGACAGGGCAGCCGGGGAGCTGTTTTTT. Protein product: CASRTDRAAGELFF.